Listed below are T cell receptor beta chains from one sample, sequenced in a study of blood T cell repertoires in COVID-19. TCRdb keeps only in-frame clones here, not all; method: immunoSEQ multiplex PCR. There are around 140,000 clones in the sample; 78% occur only once, and over 5% lies in the top ten. Sequenced sample: PBMCs or T cells enriched from blood (not recorded which). These receptors were taken from a woman aged 45 to 65 who had recovered from COVID-19. Both conserved end residues are part of each CDR3. The D gene is left open where the match is weak. Not every row has a clone size; where given, it reads once, few, many or a size class.

D,size,J,V,DNA,CDR3
-,-,TRBJ2-6,TRBV5-6,TGTGCCAGCAAGATAGGGAGACCCTACTCTGGGGCCAACGTCCTGACTTTC,CASKIGRPYSGANVLTF
-,-,TRBJ1-5,TRBV7-6,TGTGCCAGCAGCTTAGGCCCGACAGGTCAGCCCCAGCATTTT,CASSLGPTGQPQHF
TRBD1,-,TRBJ1-1,TRBV29-1,TGCAGCGTTGAAGATGGACAGGGATACACTGAAGCTTTCTTT,CSVEDGQGYTEAFF
-,-,TRBJ1-4,TRBV2,TGTGCCAGCAGTGAACAAAATGAAAAACTGTTTTTT,CASSEQNEKLFF
TRBD1,-,TRBJ1-4,TRBV6-5,TGTGCCAGCAGTCCGGACAGGGCTACGGAAAAACTGTTTTTT,CASSPDRATEKLFF
-,-,TRBJ2-3,TRBV7-3,TGTGCCAGCAACTCCCGGGGGGCCCCGGAAGATACGCAGTATTTT,CASNSRGAPEDTQYF
-,-,TRBJ1-1,TRBV28,TGTGCCAGCAATACCCGCAACAGGGCGGGTACTGAAGCTTTCTTT,CASNTRNRAGTEAFF
TRBD2,-,TRBJ2-1,TRBV9,TGTGCCAGCAGCCTTAGCGGGGGATACAATGAGCAGTTCTTC,CASSLSGGYNEQFF
TRBD1,-,TRBJ1-1,TRBV28,TGTGCCAGCAGCCCAGACAGGGGGCAGAACACTGAAGCTTTCTTT,CASSPDRGQNTEAFF
TRBD2,-,TRBJ2-1,TRBV5-1,TGCGCCAGCAGCCCAACTAGCGGGGTCTACAATGAGCAGTTCTTC,CASSPTSGVYNEQFF
TRBD2,many,TRBJ2-7,TRBV18,TGTGCCAGCTCACCGACAGCGGGGGGCCCAGTATCCTACGAGCAGTACTTC,CASSPTAGGPVSYEQYF
-,-,TRBJ2-2,TRBV30,TGTGCCTGGAGGGCACCTAACACCGGGGAGCTGTTTTTT,CAWRAPNTGELFF
TRBD1,once,TRBJ1-1,TRBV29-1,TGCAGCGTTTCCAGGGGGGACACTGAAGCTTTCTTT,CSVSRGDTEAFF
-,-,TRBJ1-1,TRBV5-1,TGCGCCAGCAGCTTGAGCCGGGGGATGAACACTGAAGCTTTCTTT,CASSLSRGMNTEAFF
TRBD1,-,TRBJ1-2,TRBV27,TGTGCCAGCACCAATTATCCCCAGGGACAGGGGGCCCATGGCTACACCTTC,CASTNYPQGQGAHGYTF
-,-,TRBJ1-5,TRBV28,TGTGCCAGCTGGCATGGCCTCAGGGGCAATCAGCCCCAGCATTTT,CASWHGLRGNQPQHF
-,-,TRBJ1-3,TRBV5-1,TGCGCCAGCAGCTTGGTAGGGGCTGGAGCTGGAAACACCATATATTTT,CASSLVGAGAGNTIYF
TRBD1,-,TRBJ1-1,TRBV4-2,TGTGCCAGCAGCCAAGAAAGAGGGACAGGGTTTTTCACTGAAGCTTTCTTT,CASSQERGTGFFTEAFF
-,once,TRBJ2-1,TRBV13,TGTGCCAGCAGCTTTAGGGGTTCCAATGAGCAGTTCTTC,CASSFRGSNEQFF
-,-,TRBJ2-5,TRBV6-2/TRBV6-3,TGTGCCAGCAGTACTAGCATTGAGACCCAGTACTTC,CASSTSIETQYF
-,-,TRBJ2-2,TRBV5-4,TGTGCCAGCAGCTCTGAAACAGGGGGGGCCGGGGAGCTGTTTTTT,CASSSETGGAGELFF
-,-,TRBJ1-4,TRBV28,TGTGCCAGCAGTCGAGAGACAGCCAGAACTAATGAAAAACTGTTTTTT,CASSRETARTNEKLFF
TRBD1,-,TRBJ2-7,TRBV29-1,TGCAGCGTTGAAGTAGACAGGGGTTGGTACGAGCAGTACTTC,CSVEVDRGWYEQYF
TRBD1,-,TRBJ2-3,TRBV5-1,TGCGCCAGCAGCACCGGGACAGGGGAGCCAGATACGCAGTATTTT,CASSTGTGEPDTQYF
TRBD1,-,TRBJ1-1,TRBV20-1,TGCAGTGCTAGTCGGACAGGGTACACTGAAGCTTTCTTT,CSASRTGYTEAFF
-,-,TRBJ2-5,TRBV3-1/TRBV3-2,TGTGCCAGCAGGGACAGACAAGAGACCCAGTACTTC,CASRDRQETQYF
-,-,TRBJ1-2,TRBV7-8,TGTGCCAGCAGCTTAGAGGCAGGGATTCCCTATGGCTACACCTTC,CASSLEAGIPYGYTF
TRBD1,-,TRBJ2-3,TRBV27,TGTGCCAGCAGCGTTAGACAGGGGCAGTCAGCAGATACGCAGTATTTT,CASSVRQGQSADTQYF
TRBD1,-,TRBJ2-1,TRBV29-1,TGCAGCGTGTCTCGGACAGGGGTCTCCTACAATGAGCAGTTCTTC,CSVSRTGVSYNEQFF
-,-,TRBJ1-1,TRBV2,TGTGCCACCACGCGGGACGGAAGGAACACTGAAGCTTTCTTT,CATTRDGRNTEAFF
TRBD1,-,TRBJ2-1,TRBV7-8,TGTGCCAGCAGCCGGGACAGCCTTTCCTACAATGAGCAGTTCTTC,CASSRDSLSYNEQFF
TRBD1,-,TRBJ1-1,TRBV29-1,TGCAGCGCCCGGACAGGGGCTGGAGCTGAAGCTTTCTTT,CSARTGAGAEAFF
-,-,TRBJ2-3,TRBV7-9,TGTGCCAGCAGCCCGACGGGATCTAGCACAGATACGCAGTATTTT,CASSPTGSSTDTQYF
TRBD1,-,TRBJ2-6,TRBV24-1,TGTGCCACAGAGGGACAGGGGCCTACTGGGGCCAACGTCCTGACTTTC,CATEGQGPTGANVLTF
TRBD1,-,TRBJ1-1,TRBV28,TGTGCCAGCAGTTTCATTTCCGGGACAGGTAATTCGCGGTCAGATGCTTTCTTT,CASSFISGTGNSRSDAFF
-,-,TRBJ2-7,TRBV9,TGTGCCAGCAGCGCACAGGGTGTTGGGTACGAGCAGTACTTC,CASSAQGVGYEQYF
-,-,TRBJ2-1,TRBV6-4,TGTGCCAGCTCTCTAGCGCATACCTACAATGAGCAGTTCTTC,CASSLAHTYNEQFF
TRBD1,-,TRBJ1-4,TRBV9,TGTGCCAGCAGCGGTGTCGGATCCCCCAGACAGGGGAGCGGTGAAAAACTGTTTTTT,CASSGVGSPRQGSGEKLFF
TRBD2,-,TRBJ2-1,TRBV4-1,TGCGCCAGCAGCCAAGAGCGGGGGGCATTTTACAATGAGCAGTTCTTC,CASSQERGAFYNEQFF
TRBD1,once,TRBJ1-1,TRBV28,TGTGCCAGCAGTTCCCCCCAGGGGGGGAACACTGAAGCTTTCTTT,CASSSPQGGNTEAFF
-,-,TRBJ1-1,TRBV27,TGTGCCAGCAGTTTCCCACACTATTTGAACACTGAAGCTTTCTTT,CASSFPHYLNTEAFF
TRBD1,-,TRBJ2-1,TRBV30,TGTGCCTGGAGACCGGGACAGGGTGGTGAGCAGTTCTTC,CAWRPGQGGEQFF
TRBD1,-,TRBJ1-2,TRBV5-1,TGCGCCAGCAGCTCGTTGGAGACAGGGCCTCTCTACACCTTC,CASSSLETGPLYTF
-,-,TRBJ2-7,TRBV21-1,TGTGCCAGCAATCTGTACGAGCAGTACTTC,CASNLYEQYF
TRBD1,few,TRBJ1-5,TRBV7-6,TGTGGGAGGGACAGAACCTATAGCAATCAGCCCCAGCATTTT,CGRDRTYSNQPQHF
-,-,TRBJ2-3,TRBV28,TGTGCCAGCAGCAGCCGGGACAAGAAAACAGATACGCAGTATTTT,CASSSRDKKTDTQYF
TRBD2,-,TRBJ2-2,TRBV10-3,TGTGCCATCGCCTGGGGGGGAGGCGGGGAGCTGTTTTTT,CAIAWGGGGELFF
TRBD1,-,TRBJ2-7,TRBV6-4,TGTGCCAGTCGCGTGGAAATTTGGGGACAGGGAGCTAACGAGCAGTACTTC,CASRVEIWGQGANEQYF
TRBD1,-,TRBJ1-3,TRBV19,TGTGCCAGTAGTAACGACAGGGCACTTGGAAACACCATATATTTT,CASSNDRALGNTIYF
TRBD1,few,TRBJ1-5,TRBV6-5,TGTGCCAGCCAGGACAGGGACCATCAGCCCCAGCATTTT,CASQDRDHQPQHF
-,once,TRBJ2-2,TRBV14,TGTGCCAGCAGCCAAGCCCAGGGTTTCGGGGAGCTGTTTTTT,CASSQAQGFGELFF